The next 26 T cell receptor beta chains were all read from a single sample in a study of post-analysis software for immune sequencing data. Points from the study as a whole: Elevated frequency relative to controls characterized roughly five TRBV segments in patients, TRBV5-6, TRBV5-1 and TRBV20-1 among them.

The TCR beta cDNA libraries carried unique molecular identifiers. TCRdb re-analysed the PCR reads in MiXCR, keeping a single row per CDR3 protein. The sample consists of about 770,000 distinct CDR3 sequences, under 60% of them appearing once. Antigen specificity for these receptors is unknown. Sequenced sample: blood. Every receptor here comes from a girl under 18 with multiple sclerosis.

The chain links TRBV18 to TRBJ2-7; D is undetermined. Germline V CDR1 and CDR2: KGHSH, LQKENI. Deletions cut 3 bases from V and 0 bases from J, with 15 bases between. There are 16 residues in the CDR3. CDR3 protein: CASSPDAPGVSYEQYF. In nucleotides, the CDR3 is TGTGCCAGCTCACCCGACGCGCCAGGTGTCTCCTACGAGCAGTACTTC.

This clonotype has just a few counts. The V and J genes are TRBV5-4 and TRBJ2-5, with TRBD1 matching over 7 bases. CDR3 length: 14 residues. Germline trimming cut 4 bases from V and 4 bases from J; bases unmatched to any gene: 7. Germline V gene lookup returns CDR1 SGHNT and CDR2 YYREEE (reference sequence). The CDR3 coding sequence is TGTGCCAGCAGCCAGCCGGGACAGCTAGAGACCCAGTACTTC. This encodes CASSQPGQLETQYF.

The rearrangement joins TRBV7-3 to TRBJ2-1; unclear D gene. The CDR3 covers 15 residues. V was pared by 3 bases and J by 2 bases, with 11 bases between. CDR1 and CDR2 (germline): SGHTA, FQGTGA. CDR3 sequence reads: CASSFGRTAYNEQFF. In DNA, the CDR3 is TGTGCCAGCAGCTTTGGGCGGACCGCCTACAATGAGCAGTTCTTC. Based on the CDR3 plus reference TRBV7-3 and TRBJ2-1, the full variable domain is GAGVSQTPSNKVTEKGKYVELRCDPISGHTALYWYRQSLGQGPEFLIYFQGTGAADDSGLPNDRFFAVRPEGSVSTLKIQRTERGDSAVYLCASSFGRTAYNEQFFGPGTRLTVL.

J is TRBJ2-3 and V is TRBV20-1, with 7 bases identical to TRBD2. J gave up 2 bases and V 0 bases, and 8 bases lay outside the gene matches. Germline CDR1 and CDR2: DFQATT and SNEGSKA (reference sequence). This CDR3 region has 16 residues. CDR3 sequence: CSARDPWGGNTDTQYF. CDR3 in DNA: TGCAGTGCTAGAGACCCCTGGGGGGGGAACACAGATACGCAGTATTTT.

In DNA, the CDR3 is TGCAGTGCCTCGACAGGGGCGACCTACGAGCAGTTCTTC. Translated: CSASTGATYEQFF. The chain recombines TRBV20-1 with TRBJ2-1; 8 positions match TRBD1. The germline V gene has CDR1 DFQATT and CDR2 SNEGSKA (reference sequence). Losses at the gene ends were 6 bases for V and 10 bases for J; bases not matched to a gene: 11. The CDR3 is 13 amino acids.

The chain combines TRBV9 with TRBJ2-1, with TRBD2 matching 10 bases. The CDR3 extends over 14 amino acids. Germline V gene sequence: CDR1 SGDLS, CDR2 YYNGEE. The V segment lost 3 bases and the J segment 5 bases; nucleotides outside the gene matches: 2. In DNA form, the CDR3 reads TGTGCCAGCAGCGGGACTAGCGGAGACAATGAGCAGTTCTTC. Encoded protein: CASSGTSGDNEQFF.

This clonotype was detected once. This chain uses TRBV7-3 with TRBJ2-1, with TRBD1 identical over 9 bases. The CDR3 covers 16 residues. After removal of 5 bases from V and 3 bases from J, the junction contained 8 bases not matched to a gene. Germline V gene lookup returns CDR1 SGHTA and CDR2 FQGTGA. The CDR3 bases are TGTGCCAGCAGCGCCATGGGACAGGGTTTCTACAATGAGCAGTTCTTC. Translating it yields CASSAMGQGFYNEQFF.

CDR3 sequence (DNA): TGTGCCAGCAGCAATGACAGGTTCTACGAGCAGTACTTC. It is translated as CASSNDRFYEQYF. The chain carries TRBV6-5 and TRBJ2-7; tentatively, D is TRBD1 (6 bases). The germline CDR1 and CDR2 sequences are MNHEY and SVGAGI. Trimming left V 6 bases short and J 3 bases short, with 12 bases between. The CDR3 contains 13 residues.

This chain joins TRBV30 and TRBJ1-5; D call uncertain. CDR3 length equals 13 residues. Per the germline V gene, CDR1 is GTSNPN and CDR2 is SVGIG (reference sequence). The V end lost 1 base, the J end lost 6 bases, and 10 bases lay between the germline ends. The CDR3 nucleotides read TGTGCCTGGAGTGAGGGAGCGGGTCAGCCCCAGCATTTT. The encoded protein is CAWSEGAGQPQHF.

The rearrangement joins TRBV6-5 to TRBJ1-1; no firm D call. The CDR3 is made up of 14 amino acids. The germline CDR1 and CDR2 sequences are MNHEY and SVGAGI. V was trimmed by 2 bases and J by 3 bases, leaving 10 bases between them. CDR3 nucleotides: TGTGCCAGCAGTTACGGAACAGCGGACACTGAAGCTTTCTTT. Translating it yields CASSYGTADTEAFF.

The chain couples TRBV4-1 to TRBJ2-1; 9 nucleotides match TRBD2. CDR3 length: 17 residues. V was pared by 3 bases and J by 0 bases, with 6 bases of the junction left unmatched. Germline V lookup: CDR1 MGHRA, CDR2 YSYEKL. The CDR3 sequence is CASSQDWTSDSYNEQFF. The CDR3 bases are TGCGCCAGCAGCCAGGATTGGACTAGCGACTCCTACAATGAGCAGTTCTTC.

This clonotype has a handful of counts. The rearrangement joins TRBV29-1 to TRBJ1-2; 10 positions agree with TRBD1. Trimming took 7 bases from V and 3 from J; bases not matched to a gene: 5. Germline CDR1 is SQVTM and CDR2 is ANQGSEA. The CDR3 contains 13 residues. Here the CDR3 reads CSAETGGDYGYTF. The CDR3, as DNA: TGCAGCGCCGAGACAGGGGGCGACTATGGCTACACCTTC.

This clonotype was found a few times. The chain joins TRBV4-3 to TRBJ2-3; D is ambiguous. Germline V gene data show CDR1 as LGHNA and CDR2 as YSLEER. The CDR3 spans 15 residues. Trimming took off 3 bases at V and 0 bases at J, with 10 bases between the two ends. The CDR3 DNA follows: TGCGCCAGCAGCCACCAGCGACACAGCACAGATACGCAGTATTTT. It yields the protein CASSHQRHSTDTQYF.

The chain combines TRBV18 with TRBJ1-2; D perhaps matches TRBD1 (6 bases). The V end was cut by 3 bases, the J end by 8 bases, with 13 bases between. The CDR3 extends over 13 amino acids. Germline CDR1 KGHSH, CDR2 LQKENI. CDR3 DNA: TGTGCCAGCTCACCTCGGGCAGGGGAAGGCTACACCTTC. Translating it yields CASSPRAGEGYTF. The entire variable domain, with the rest obtained from reference TRBV18 and TRBJ1-2, is as follows: NAGVMQNPRHLVRRRGQEARLRCSPMKGHSHVYWYRQLPEEGLKFMVYLQKENIIDESGMPKERFSAEFPKEGPSILRIQQVVRGDSAAYFCASSPRAGEGYTFGSGTRLTVV.

The chain employs TRBV5-1 and TRBJ2-7; D may be TRBD1 (6 bases). The CDR3 covers 13 residues. V lost 4 bases to trimming and J lost 6 bases, with 14 bases between them. The V gene's germline CDR1 is SGHRS and CDR2 YFSETQ. CDR3: CASSRDTGTEQYF. Here the CDR3 DNA reads TGCGCCAGCAGCCGGGACACGGGCACCGAGCAGTACTTC.

The V and J genes are TRBV20-1 and TRBJ2-1, with 8 nucleotides matching TRBD2. The CDR3 is made up of 13 amino acids. Germline-derived CDR1 and CDR2 are DFQATT and SNEGSKA (reference sequence). Trimming cost V 2 bases and J 8 bases; bases outside gene matches: 5. The CDR3 spells CSARPTSVDEQFF. In nucleotides, the CDR3 is TGCAGTGCTAGACCGACTAGCGTCGATGAGCAGTTCTTC.

The V and J genes are TRBV7-9 and TRBJ2-1; TRBD2 aligns across 8 bases. Germline CDR1 is SEHNR and CDR2 is FQNEAQ (reference sequence). V was clipped by 5 bases and J by 0 bases; unmatched bases: 6. The CDR3 loop spans 16 amino acids. The chain's CDR3 is CASSPLTSASYNEQFF. The CDR3 bases are TGTGCCAGCAGCCCCCTGACTAGCGCCTCCTACAATGAGCAGTTCTTC.

The V call is TRBV18, the J call TRBJ2-1, with no clear D. CDR1 is KGHSH, CDR2 LQKENI, per germline. Between the trimmed V and J ends, which lost 1 base and 9 bases, there was a span of 10 bases. The CDR3 sequence is 13 residues long. The CDR3 bases are TGTGCCAGCTCACCACGGTCTGCTGGTGAGCAGTTCTTC. As protein: CASSPRSAGEQFF.

The J gene is TRBJ2-4, the V gene TRBV20-1; TRBD2 matches 13 bases. The end of the DNA aligns better with TRBJ2-7, so the J call may be wrong. The CDR3 has 16 residues. Germline V gives CDR1 DFQATT, CDR2 SNEGSKA (reference sequence). CDR3 loop: CSAPTSGRAFSYEQYF. In DNA form, the CDR3 reads TGCAGTGCCCCCACTAGCGGGAGGGCCTTTTCATACGAGCAGTACTTC.

This clonotype was seen only a few times. This rearrangement joins TRBV6-5 to TRBJ2-1; the D gene is possibly TRBD2 (6 bases). V dropped 10 bases and J dropped 7 bases, with 29 bases sitting between them. From germline, CDR1 is MNHEY and CDR2 SVGAGI. The CDR3 covers 17 residues. CDR3 sequence: CATLPEGGPLSGNEQFF. CDR3 DNA: TGTGCCACCCTCCCTGAGGGAGGCCCCCTCTCGGGAAATGAGCAGTTCTTC.

This clonotype appeared once. This chain connects TRBV20-1 to TRBJ2-2; possibly TRBD2 for D (6 bases). V dropped 0 bases and J dropped 2 bases, with 10 bases sitting between them. Per the germline V gene, CDR1 is DFQATT and CDR2 is SNEGSKA (reference sequence). The CDR3 loop spans 15 amino acids. CDR3 DNA sequence: TGCAGTGCTAGAGATGGGACTGGAAACACCGGGGAGCTGTTTTTT. Encoded protein: CSARDGTGNTGELFF.

The genes are TRBV20-1 and TRBJ2-1; possibly TRBD2 for D (6 bases). This CDR3 has 15 amino acids. V was shortened by 1 base and J by 6 bases, with 16 bases between the two germline ends. Germline V gene data show CDR1 as DFQATT and CDR2 as SNEGSKA (reference sequence). The CDR3 sequence: CSARAGEVPGNEQFF. In DNA form, the CDR3 reads TGCAGTGCTAGAGCGGGGGAGGTTCCTGGCAATGAGCAGTTCTTC.

The V gene is TRBV5-1, the J gene TRBJ2-3; 7 nucleotides agree with TRBD2. This CDR3 is 16 amino acids long. Looked up from germline, CDR1 is SGHRS and CDR2 is YFSETQ. Trimming cost V 4 bases and J 1 base; bases outside gene matches: 9. The CDR3 DNA is TGCGCCAGCAGCGCCCCCCTAGCGGACGGCACAGATACGCAGTATTTT. Amino acid sequence: CASSAPLADGTDTQYF.

The CDR3 reads CASSPLAGANYNEQFF. The CDR3 bases are TGTGCCAGCAGCCCCTTAGCGGGAGCGAATTACAATGAGCAGTTCTTC. The chain combines TRBV7-3 with TRBJ2-1; the match to TRBD2 covers 9 bases. Germline trimming cut 5 bases from V and 4 bases from J; bases unmatched to any gene: 9. The CDR3 length is 16 residues. CDR1 is SGHTA, CDR2 FQGTGA, per germline.

This chain connects TRBV2 to TRBJ2-1; D unresolved. Germline CDR1 and CDR2: SNHLY and FYNNEI. With 6 bases removed from V and 0 bases from J, the gap between germline ends came to 9 bases. The CDR3 runs to 14 residues. CDR3 amino acids: CASRPESSYNEQFF. The CDR3, as DNA: TGTGCCAGCAGACCTGAGAGCTCCTACAATGAGCAGTTCTTC.

There are a few counts of this clonotype. V is TRBV9 and J is TRBJ2-5; tentatively, D is TRBD1 or TRBD2 (6 bases each). Trimming took 3 bases from V and 5 from J, leaving 14 bases between them. Germline values: CDR1 SGDLS, CDR2 YYNGEE. The CDR3 consists of 14 residues. CDR3 residues: CASSAGAVGETQYF. The DNA for the CDR3 is TGTGCCAGCAGCGCGGGGGCAGTTGGGGAGACCCAGTACTTC.